This T cell receptor beta chain was observed in a study of T cell responses to AZD1222 COVID-19 vaccine. Study results and caveats: Recipients of two AZD1222 doses showed rising Spike-specific TCR breadth and depth.

Clones were read by immunoSEQ multiplex PCR, and TCRdb kept only the in-frame ones, dropping some. The repertoire holds 100,000 to 150,000 clones, with about 90% as singletons. Concerning this clone itself: Its antigen is currently unknown.

The CDR3 is 13 residues long. Germline V gene data show CDR1 as LGHDT and CDR2 as YNNKEL (reference sequence). V lost 4 bases to trimming and J lost 11 bases; unmatched junction nucleotides: 6. The receptor was derived from an adult in good health. The gene calls are TRBV3-1 (or the pseudogene TRBV3-2) and TRBJ1-5, with TRBD1 matching 9 bases. This specimen consisted of peripheral blood, obtained on day 0 of AZD1222 vaccination. The CDR3 spells CASSPDRGLAQHF. For the CDR3, the DNA is TGTGCCAGCAGCCCGGACAGGGGTTTGGCCCAGCATTTT.